Listed below are T cell receptor beta chains from one sample, sequenced in a study of T cells after yellow fever vaccination. TCRdb independently ran MiXCR on the 5' RACE reads; one entry per CDR3 protein. The table has 170,000 or so distinct CDR3 sequences, about 6% seen once. This material consisted of CD4+ T cells sorted from PBMCs, taken on the day of the first yellow fever vaccination. Receptors originate from a man aged 18 to 35 who received the YFV17D yellow fever vaccine. The CDR3 runs from the conserved cysteine through the conserved F or W. The D gene is left open where the match is weak. The listing skips clone size in some rows; elsewhere it reads once, few, many or a size class.

D	J	V	size	CDR3	DNA
-	TRBJ2-2	TRBV7-8	few	CASSPTPGQGNTGELFF	TGTGCCAGCAGCCCAACCCCGGGGCAGGGAAACACCGGGGAGCTGTTTTTT
TRBD1	TRBJ2-1	TRBV5-1	-	CASSRSGDRGHNEQFF	TGCGCCAGCAGCCGAAGCGGGGACAGGGGGCACAATGAGCAGTTCTTC
-	TRBJ1-5	TRBV18	-	CASSLAGENQPQHF	TGTGCCAGCTCCCTCGCGGGGGAAAATCAGCCCCAGCATTTT
TRBD2	TRBJ2-5	TRBV5-4	many	CASSAGLAGGETQYF	TGTGCCAGCAGCGCCGGACTAGCGGGGGGCGAGACCCAGTACTTC
TRBD1	TRBJ1-6	TRBV12-3/TRBV12-4	-	CASSLGTGVSSPLHF	TGTGCCAGCAGTTTAGGGACAGGGGTGAGCTCACCCCTCCACTTT
-	TRBJ2-2	TRBV4-1	few	CASSQGTGRTPTGELFF	TGCGCCAGCAGCCAAGGTACAGGGAGGACCCCCACCGGGGAGCTGTTTTTT
TRBD2	TRBJ2-5	TRBV5-4	few	CASSGGASGRLQETQYF	TGTGCCAGCAGCGGGGGCGCTAGCGGGAGATTACAAGAGACCCAGTACTTC
TRBD1	TRBJ1-6	TRBV10-3	many	CAISDETGDSPLHF	TGTGCCATCAGTGATGAGACAGGGGATTCACCCCTCCACTTT
-	TRBJ2-2	TRBV7-3	many	CASRKIPGVGELFF	TGTGCCAGCAGGAAAATTCCGGGCGTCGGGGAGCTGTTTTTT
TRBD1	TRBJ2-1	TRBV7-8	few	CASSPDRWTYNEQFF	TGTGCCAGCAGCCCGGACAGGTGGACTTACAATGAGCAGTTCTTC
TRBD2	TRBJ2-1	TRBV20-1	few	CSARVDDVAGGYNEQFF	TGCAGTGCTAGAGTGGACGACGTAGCGGGGGGATACAATGAGCAGTTCTTC
TRBD2	TRBJ2-5	TRBV20-1	many	CSARELAGGRETQYF	TGCAGTGCTAGAGAACTAGCGGGGGGGCGGGAGACCCAGTACTTC
TRBD2	TRBJ2-1	TRBV5-1	-	CASSSPGSGGIKSYNEQFF	TGCGCCAGCAGCTCCCCTGGTAGCGGGGGCATTAAATCCTACAATGAGCAGTTCTTC
-	TRBJ1-1	TRBV7-8	few	CASSPGSPNTEAFF	TGTGCCAGCAGCCCCGGGTCCCCGAACACTGAAGCTTTCTTT
TRBD2	TRBJ2-3	TRBV5-1	many	CASSIPLADHTDTQYF	TGCGCCAGCAGCATCCCCCTAGCGGACCACACAGATACGCAGTATTTT
TRBD1	TRBJ2-2	TRBV3-1	many	CASSRITGTAYPNTGELFF	TGTGCCAGCAGCCGGATTACAGGGACAGCGTATCCGAACACCGGGGAGCTGTTTTTT
-	TRBJ2-1	TRBV3-1	few	CASSRRQRSGNEQFF	TGTGCCAGCAGCCGCCGACAGAGGTCGGGCAATGAGCAGTTCTTC
-	TRBJ2-5	TRBV11-2	many	CASSQRRGETQYF	TGTGCCAGCAGCCAACGGCGGGGAGAGACCCAGTACTTC
TRBD1	TRBJ1-3	TRBV6-1	many	CASSTGGTFGNTIYF	TGTGCCAGCAGTACAGGGGGCACGTTTGGAAACACCATATATTTT
TRBD2	TRBJ2-5	TRBV7-2	many	CASSGLAGETQYF	TGTGCCAGCAGCGGACTAGCGGGTGAGACCCAGTACTTC
-	TRBJ2-5	TRBV6-5	few	CASSYNRGADLETQYF	TGTGCCAGCAGTTACAACCGGGGGGCCGATTTGGAGACCCAGTACTTC
-	TRBJ2-3	TRBV5-1	many	CASSLAPPADTQYF	TGCGCCAGCAGCTTGGCCCCTCCGGCAGATACGCAGTATTTT
TRBD1	TRBJ2-2	TRBV7-2	many	CASTLQSTGVTGELFF	TGTGCCAGCACCTTACAATCAACAGGGGTCACCGGGGAGCTGTTTTTT
-	TRBJ2-2	TRBV24-1	-	CATSDPHFSGELFF	TGTGCCACCAGTGATCCACATTTTTCCGGGGAGCTGTTTTTT
-	TRBJ2-5	TRBV3-1	many	CASRSGGQETQYF	TGTGCCAGCAGATCAGGAGGCCAAGAGACCCAGTACTTC
-	TRBJ2-6	TRBV6-5	many	CASSYLRSGANVLTF	TGTGCCAGCAGCTATCTCCGCTCTGGGGCCAACGTCCTGACTTTC
-	TRBJ2-5	TRBV11-3	many	CASSLGGASHIQYF	TGTGCCAGCAGCTTAGGAGGGGCTAGCCATATCCAGTACTTC
TRBD2	TRBJ2-3	TRBV5-4	many	CASSWGLAGGQDTQYF	TGTGCCAGCAGCTGGGGACTAGCGGGGGGGCAAGATACGCAGTATTTT
TRBD1	TRBJ1-5	TRBV12-3/TRBV12-4	many	CASSSGTGHQPQHF	TGTGCCAGCAGTTCCGGGACAGGGCATCAGCCCCAGCATTTT
-	TRBJ2-6	TRBV7-2	many	CGARFAGANVLTF	TGTGGGGCGAGATTCGCTGGGGCCAACGTCCTGACTTTC
TRBD2	TRBJ2-5	TRBV13	-	CASSTRGLAGGRETQYF	TGTGCCAGCAGTACCCGGGGACTAGCGGGGGGGAGAGAGACCCAGTACTTC
-	TRBJ1-2	TRBV2	-	CASTERPGSYGYTF	TGTGCCAGCACCGAACGTCCAGGGAGCTATGGCTACACCTTC
-	TRBJ1-5	TRBV27	many	CASSFDRQGQPQHF	TGTGCCAGCAGTTTCGATAGGCAGGGTCAGCCCCAGCATTTT
-	TRBJ2-7	TRBV7-2	-	CASSTGRGYEQYF	TGTGCCAGCAGCACCGGGCGGGGCTACGAGCAGTACTTC
TRBD1	TRBJ1-5	TRBV7-2	few	CASSPGQNQPQHF	TGTGCCAGCAGCCCGGGACAGAATCAGCCCCAGCATTTT
-	TRBJ1-4	TRBV9	many	CASSPRRDSDEKLFF	TGTGCCAGCAGCCCGCGCCGGGACTCAGACGAAAAACTGTTTTTT
-	TRBJ1-2	TRBV7-2	many	CASSLVVQGGGYTF	TGTGCCAGCAGCTTAGTGGTACAGGGAGGTGGCTACACCTTC
TRBD2	TRBJ2-7	TRBV6-4	few	CASSVEAGGSYEQYF	TGTGCCAGCAGTGTGGAGGCGGGGGGCTCCTACGAGCAGTACTTC
-	TRBJ2-1	TRBV10-3	-	CAISDEIAAIYSNEQFF	TGTGCCATCAGTGATGAGATAGCGGCCATCTATTCCAATGAGCAGTTCTTC
-	TRBJ2-2	TRBV14	many	CASSPSITGELFF	TGTGCCAGCAGCCCGTCCATAACCGGGGAGCTGTTTTTT
-	TRBJ2-1	TRBV3-1	few	CASSQPASSYNEQFF	TGTGCCAGCAGCCAACCTGCGAGCTCCTACAATGAGCAGTTCTTC
TRBD1	TRBJ1-2	TRBV5-6	-	CASCFWTGVYGYTF	TGTGCCAGCTGCTTCTGGACAGGGGTTTATGGCTACACCTTC
TRBD1	TRBJ1-5	TRBV6-5	many	CASSSGQGGQPQHF	TGTGCCAGCAGTTCGGGACAGGGAGGTCAGCCCCAGCATTTT
-	TRBJ2-2	TRBV5-1	many	CASKFSGELFF	TGCGCCAGCAAGTTTTCCGGGGAGCTGTTTTTT
TRBD1	TRBJ2-5	TRBV4-1	many	CASRPGTGVIGVPQYF	TGCGCCAGCAGACCCGGGACAGGGGTAATTGGGGTACCCCAGTACTTC
-	TRBJ2-2	TRBV15	-	CATTRGLATGELFF	TGTGCCACCACCCGGGGGCTAGCTACCGGGGAGCTGTTTTTT
TRBD2	TRBJ2-1	TRBV4-2	many	CASSQDLTSGGFYNEQFF	TGTGCCAGCAGCCAAGATTTAACTAGCGGGGGATTCTACAATGAGCAGTTCTTC
-	TRBJ2-5	TRBV6-2/TRBV6-3	few	CASSLGTKTQYF	TGTGCCAGCAGCCTGGGGACAAAGACCCAGTACTTC
TRBD2	TRBJ2-5	TRBV7-2	-	CASSLVGRTSSPTQYF	TGTGCCAGCAGCTTAGTAGGTCGGACTAGCAGCCCGACCCAGTACTTC
TRBD1	TRBJ1-4	TRBV12-3/TRBV12-4	many	CASSPVWGQGKKLFF	TGTGCCAGCAGCCCCGTTTGGGGACAGGGAAAAAAACTGTTTTTT
-	TRBJ2-5	TRBV15	-	CATSRDHRALQYF	TGTGCCACCAGCAGGGACCACCGGGCCCTACAGTACTTC
-	TRBJ1-1	TRBV12-3/TRBV12-4	many	CASSLRREAFF	TGTGCCAGCAGTTTACGCCGGGAAGCTTTCTTT
TRBD1	TRBJ1-2	TRBV28	-	CASSRDRENYGYTF	TGTGCCAGCAGTCGGGACAGGGAGAACTATGGCTACACCTTC
-	TRBJ2-5	TRBV25-1	many	CASSESIVGRETQYF	TGTGCCAGCAGTGAATCGATTGTGGGCCGGGAGACCCAGTACTTC